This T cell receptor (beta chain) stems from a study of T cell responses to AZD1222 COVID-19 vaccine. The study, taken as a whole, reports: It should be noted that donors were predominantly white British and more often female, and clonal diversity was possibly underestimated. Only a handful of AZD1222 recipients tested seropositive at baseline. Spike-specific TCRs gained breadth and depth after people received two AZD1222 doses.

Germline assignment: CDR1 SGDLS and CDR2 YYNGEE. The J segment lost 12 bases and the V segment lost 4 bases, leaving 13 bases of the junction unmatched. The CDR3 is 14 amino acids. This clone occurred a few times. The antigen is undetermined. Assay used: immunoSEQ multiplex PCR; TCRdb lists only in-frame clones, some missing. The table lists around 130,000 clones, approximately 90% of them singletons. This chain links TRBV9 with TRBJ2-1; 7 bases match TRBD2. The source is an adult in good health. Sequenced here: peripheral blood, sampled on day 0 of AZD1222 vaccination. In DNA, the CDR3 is TGTGCCAGCAGCCCAGGACTATTCCCGGGAGGGCAGTTCTTC. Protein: CASSPGLFPGGQFF.